In this sample, the clone carrying this TCR beta chain turned up a few times. V gave up 1 base and J gave up 3 bases; unmatched junction bases: 4. The CDR3 has 16 residues. Germline-derived CDR1 and CDR2 are SGHAT and FQNNGV. In the original processing: Using reference gene primer amplification, nucleated cell counts were estimated. Measured with immunoSEQ multiplex PCR; TCRdb has only the in-frame clones, and not every one. Clonal size and the V and J genes are those of that table, whereas D and trimming came from the DNA. The data show 200,000 or so clones, 80% to 90% seen once. The source of the sample is a study of blood T cell repertoires in COVID-19.

This TCR came from a woman between 50 and 59 years old with acute or convalescent COVID-19. The chain combines TRBV11-2 with TRBJ2-7, with 12 bases identical to TRBD2. Sequencing input: peripheral blood. CDR3 DNA sequence: TGTGCCAGCAGCTTAGCGCTAGCGGGAGGGATCTACGAGCAGTACTTC. Translated: CASSLALAGGIYEQYF.